This T cell receptor beta chain was captured in a study of glioma-infiltrating T cells. CDR3 length: 15 amino acids. Germline V gene sequence: CDR1 LGHNA, CDR2 YSLEER. The V gene end was trimmed by 4 bases and the J gene end by 1 base; junction bases not matched to a gene: 6. Notes on this clonotype: Its target is not known.

The study, taken as a whole, reports: Non-neoplastic patients had below-expected tissue-blood divergence, while all gliomas exceeded expectation.

Using RNA template, CDR3s of TCR alpha and beta were amplified with iRepertoire arm-PCR. One-step reverse transcription and amplification started from approximately 100-400 ng of tissue mRNA or PBMC total RNA. In TCRdb, the multiplex PCR reads were re-called with MiXCR into one record per CDR3 protein. The sample records about 140,000 distinct CDR3 sequences, approximately 39% being singletons. The chain employs TRBV4-3 and TRBJ1-1; 7 bases fit TRBD1. The sample was glioma tissue, nonneoplastic brain tissue, or PBMCs (not recorded which). This receptor was taken from a human donor with low-grade glioma or glioblastoma, undergoing nonglioma brain surgery, or in good health (not recorded which). In DNA form, the CDR3 reads TGCGCCAGCAGCCGGGACAGTCAAAGGAACACTGAAGCTTTCTTT. Translated, it gives CASSRDSQRNTEAFF.